This T cell receptor (beta chain) was observed in a study of blood T cell repertoires in COVID-19. Study summary: Whether acute or convalescent, the COVID-19 samples came from the United States, Italy and Spain. The analysed material was cDNA or gDNA that came from T cells, B-cell-depleted T cells, or PBMCs.

This CDR3 spans 13 amino acids. V was cut by 2 bases and J by 7 bases, with 9 bases left in between. Per the germline V gene, CDR1 is SGHRS and CDR2 is YFSETQ. Methods used by the authors: By means of reference gene primer amplification, nucleated cell counts were estimated. Repertoires were generated with immunoSEQ multiplex PCR, while TCRdb's copy carries only in-frame clones and drops some. That table furnishes V, J and clone size, whereas the DNA furnished D and trimming. The data show about 200,000 clones, about 87% seen once. The J gene is TRBJ1-4, the V gene TRBV5-1; D remains ambiguous. What was sequenced was peripheral blood. The clonotype comes from a man between 60 and 75 years old who had recovered from COVID-19. DNA of the CDR3: TGCGCCAGCAGCTTAATCCCGGGTGAAAAACTGTTTTTT. Its protein product is CASSLIPGEKLFF.